The 18 T cell receptor beta chains below come from one sample, sequenced in a study of T cell responses to AZD1222 COVID-19 vaccine. This table comes from immunoSEQ multiplex PCR, and its TCRdb copy is limited to in-frame clones, with some not included. The data hold 65,000 to 70,000 clones, with 65% to 80% observed a single time. The source was peripheral blood, collected on day 0 of AZD1222 vaccination. The source is an adult in good health.

This chain uses TRBV19 with TRBJ2-2; TRBD2 agrees at 12 bases. V was clipped by 5 bases and J by 3 bases; unmatched bases: 7. The CDR3 is 17 residues long. Germline V lookup: CDR1 LNHDA, CDR2 SQIVND (reference sequence). This CDR3 reads CASSSPGLAGYTGELFF. The DNA of the CDR3 is TGTGCCAGTAGTTCTCCGGGACTAGCGGGTTACACCGGGGAGCTGTTTTTT. Drawing the rest from reference TRBV19 and TRBJ2-2, the complete variable domain is DGGITQSPKYLFRKEGQNVTLSCEQNLNHDAMYWYRQDPGQGLRLIYYSQIVNDFQKGDIAEGYSVSREKKESFPLTVTSAQKNPTAFYLCASSSPGLAGYTGELFFGEGSRLTVL.

This chain joins TRBV6-5 and TRBJ1-1; a possible D gene is TRBD1 (5 bases). V was cut by 10 bases and J by 5 bases, with 20 bases left in between. Germline V lookup: CDR1 MNHEY, CDR2 SVGAGI. The CDR3 covers 14 residues. The CDR3 DNA reads TGTGCCACCCAAGAGTGGGGGGATTTGACTGAAGCTTTCTTT. Encoded protein: CATQEWGDLTEAFF.

This clone is judged medium-sized. This rearrangement joins TRBV5-1 to TRBJ2-1, with a weak D call TRBD1 (5 bases). Trimming took off 1 base at V and 6 bases at J, with 17 bases between the two ends. The length of the CDR3 is 16 residues. Germline CDR1 reads SGHRS; CDR2 reads YFSETQ. DNA of the CDR3: TGCGCCAGCAGCTTGTTCAGGGCCATTGATTCCAATGAGCAGTTCTTC. Protein product: CASSLFRAIDSNEQFF.

CDR3 in DNA: TGTGCCAGCAGCACCGGGACAGGCGACTATGGCTACACCTTC. It yields the protein CASSTGTGDYGYTF. The chain combines TRBV28 with TRBJ1-2, with 8 bases fitting TRBD1. The length of the CDR3 is 14 residues. CDR1 and CDR2 from the germline V gene are MDHEN and SYDVKM. Germline trimming cut 6 bases from V and 3 bases from J; bases unmatched to any gene: 6.

The count of this clone is one. The chain couples TRBV5-4 to TRBJ1-1; D might be TRBD1 (5 bases). Germline V gives CDR1 SGHNT, CDR2 YYREEE (reference sequence). The CDR3 contains 12 residues. Trimming took 5 bases from V and 1 from J, leaving 6 bases between them. The CDR3: CASRDRNTEAFF. CDR3 in DNA: TGTGCCAGCAGAGACAGGAACACTGAAGCTTTCTTT.

The J gene is TRBJ2-5, the V gene TRBV3-1 (or the pseudogene TRBV3-2); 8 bases line up with TRBD2. This CDR3 comprises 16 residues. V gave up 2 bases and J gave up 5 bases; unmatched junction bases: 10. The germline CDR1 and CDR2 sequences are LGHDT and YNNKEL (reference sequence). The DNA for the CDR3 is TGTGCCAGCAGCCAACAGTACGGGGGGGCGCGTGAGACCCAGTACTTC. Translated, it gives CASSQQYGGARETQYF.

The chain combines TRBV5-4 with TRBJ1-1; 9 nucleotides match TRBD1. The CDR3 length is 14 residues. V lost 4 bases to trimming and J lost 1 base; unmatched junction nucleotides: 2. Germline V gives CDR1 SGHNT, CDR2 YYREEE (reference sequence). Here the CDR3 reads CASSKGQGNTEAFF. CDR3 nucleotides: TGTGCCAGCAGCAAGGGACAGGGGAACACTGAAGCTTTCTTT.

The V gene is TRBV5-6, the J gene TRBJ2-7, with 12 bases that match TRBD1. From germline, CDR1 is SGHDT and CDR2 YYEEEE. The CDR3 runs 16 residues. The V gene end was trimmed by 5 bases and the J gene end by 3 bases; junction bases not matched to a gene: 9. CDR3 sequence reads: CASSLLGTGGFYEQYF. The CDR3, as DNA: TGTGCCAGCAGTCTCCTAGGGACAGGGGGCTTCTACGAGCAGTACTTC.

This chain connects TRBV9 to TRBJ1-1; the D is unclear. The CDR3 sequence is 14 residues long. V lost 2 bases and J 1 base, leaving 9 bases between the germline ends. In germline, CDR1 is SGDLS, CDR2 YYNGEE. The CDR3 DNA is TGTGCCAGCAGCGTCCGGGCAACGAACACTGAAGCTTTCTTT. Translated, it gives CASSVRATNTEAFF.

The chain uses TRBV18 and TRBJ1-4, with D perhaps matching TRBD1 (5 bases). Germline CDR1 KGHSH, CDR2 LQKENI. The CDR3 has 17 amino acids. V was cut by 1 base and J by 8 bases, with 20 bases left in between. DNA for the CDR3: TGTGCCAGCTCACCACGGAGCTCCAGTGGTTCAGGGGAAAAACTGTTTTTT. Encoded protein: CASSPRSSSGSGEKLFF.

The V and J genes are TRBV4-2 and TRBJ2-3; TRBD2 agrees at 9 bases. The germline CDR1 and CDR2 sequences are LGHNA and YNFKEQ. Losses at the gene ends were 0 bases for V and 6 bases for J; bases not matched to a gene: 13. The CDR3 totals 18 residues. The chain's CDR3 is CASSQDRSGGLPTDTQYF. DNA for the CDR3: TGTGCCAGCAGCCAAGATAGAAGCGGGGGGCTCCCCACGGATACGCAGTATTTT.

In regard to this clone: One junction end does not reproduce the germline sequence, and a read error may be involved. This chain joins TRBV18 and TRBJ1-2, with D unresolved. The CDR3 consists of 15 residues. Germline V gives CDR1 KGHSH, CDR2 LQKENI. The CDR3: CASSPPARANYGYTF. As DNA, the CDR3 is TGTGCCAGCTCCCCACCGGCAAGGGCTAACTATGGCTACACCTTC.

This chain connects TRBV11-2 to TRBJ2-2, with D uncertain. The CDR3 has 13 residues. Trimming cost V 5 bases and J 4 bases, with 8 bases left between them. Per the germline V gene, CDR1 is SGHAT and CDR2 is FQNNGV. CDR3 protein: CASSKTRTGELFF. For the CDR3, the DNA is TGTGCCAGCAGCAAAACCCGCACCGGGGAGCTGTTTTTT.

V gene TRBV29-1 combines with J gene TRBJ2-1, with TRBD2 matching over 12 bases. The CDR3 sequence is 15 residues long. Germline V gene sequence: CDR1 SQVTM, CDR2 ANQGSEA. After removal of 3 bases from V and 8 bases from J, the junction contained 8 bases not matched to a gene. CDR3 DNA: TGCAGCGTTGAGACCCCTAGCGGGGGGGCGTATGAGCAGTTCTTC. This codes for CSVETPSGGAYEQFF.

The chain employs TRBV14 and TRBJ2-1, with 9 bases matching TRBD1. This CDR3 has 18 residues. V dropped 3 bases and J dropped 2; count of bases not matched to a gene: 11. CDR1 and CDR2 from the germline V gene are SGHDN and FVKESK. CDR3 coding DNA: TGTGCCAGCAGCCATCGACTGACAGGGGGTATCCCCTACAATGAGCAGTTCTTC. Amino acid sequence: CASSHRLTGGIPYNEQFF.

V gene TRBV5-4 combines with J gene TRBJ1-5; the match to TRBD1 covers 7 bases. V lost 0 bases to trimming and J lost 0 bases; unmatched junction nucleotides: 0. From germline, CDR1 is SGHNT and CDR2 YYREEE (reference sequence). This CDR3 spans 15 amino acids. DNA for the CDR3: TGTGCCAGCAGCTTGGGGACAGGTAGCAATCAGCCCCAGCATTTT. Protein: CASSLGTGSNQPQHF.

The CDR3 sequence is CASSYLDRLSGNTIYF. The CDR3 coding sequence is TGTGCCAGCAGCTACCTTGACCGACTCTCTGGAAACACCATATATTTT. V gene TRBV5-6 combines with J gene TRBJ1-3; D remains unclear. Trimming left V 3 bases short and J 0 bases short, with 13 bases between. Germline V lookup: CDR1 SGHDT, CDR2 YYEEEE. The CDR3 runs to 16 residues.

This chain links TRBV18 with TRBJ1-1, with D possibly TRBD1 on 5 matching bases. The V and J ends lost 0 bases and 8 bases respectively, with 10 bases between them. This CDR3 has 13 amino acids. From germline, CDR1 is KGHSH and CDR2 LQKENI. CDR3 sequence (DNA): TGTGCCAGCTCACCACCTCAGGGAAACGAAGCTTTCTTT. Translation gives CASSPPQGNEAFF.